The T cell receptor (beta chain) described here comes from a study of identical twins. Study-wide results and caveats: Out-of-frame beta sequences exhibited a weaker degree of excess twin sharing.

This CDR3 comprises 15 residues. Looked up from germline, CDR1 is MNHEY and CDR2 is SVGAGI. V was clipped by 2 bases and J by 9 bases, with 17 bases between them. Each CDR3 protein is one row after TCRdb ran MiXCR on the 5' RACE reads. The sample carries about 1.7 million distinct CDR3 sequences, about 31% recorded once. Remarks on this clonotype: Its antigen is as yet unknown.

Sequenced input: cord blood. V usage is TRBV6-5 and J usage is TRBJ2-1; TRBD1 is a possible D gene (5 bases). The clonotype comes from a newborn girl in good health. The CDR3 region has the DNA TGTGCCAGCAGTTACGGGGCTCCCTCCTCCGGTGAGCAGTTCTTC. Translated, it gives CASSYGAPSSGEQFF.